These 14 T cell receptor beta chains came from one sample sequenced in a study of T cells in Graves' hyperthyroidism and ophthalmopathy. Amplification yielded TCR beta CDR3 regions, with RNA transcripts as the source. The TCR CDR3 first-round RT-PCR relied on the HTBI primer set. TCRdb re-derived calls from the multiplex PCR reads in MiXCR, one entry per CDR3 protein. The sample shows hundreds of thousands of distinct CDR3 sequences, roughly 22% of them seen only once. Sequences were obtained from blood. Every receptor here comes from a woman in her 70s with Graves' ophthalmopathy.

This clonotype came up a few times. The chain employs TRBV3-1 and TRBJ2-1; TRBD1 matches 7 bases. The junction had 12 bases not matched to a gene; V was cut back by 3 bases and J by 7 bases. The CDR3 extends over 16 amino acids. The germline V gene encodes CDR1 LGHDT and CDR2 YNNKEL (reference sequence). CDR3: CASSHTSKGAGNEQFF. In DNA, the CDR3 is TGTGCCAGCAGCCATACGTCTAAGGGGGCAGGTAATGAGCAGTTCTTC.

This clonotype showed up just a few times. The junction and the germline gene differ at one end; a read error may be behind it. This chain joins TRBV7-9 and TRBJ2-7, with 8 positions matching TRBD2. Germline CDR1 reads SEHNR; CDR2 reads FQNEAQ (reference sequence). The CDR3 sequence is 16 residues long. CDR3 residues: CASSLGGATSDYKQYF. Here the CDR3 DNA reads TGTGCCAGCAGCTTAGGGGGGGCGACTAGCGACTACAAGCAGTACTTC.

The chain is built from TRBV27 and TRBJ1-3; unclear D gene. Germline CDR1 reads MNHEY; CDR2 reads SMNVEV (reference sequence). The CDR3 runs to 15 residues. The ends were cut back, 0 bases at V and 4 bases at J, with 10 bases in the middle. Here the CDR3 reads CASSLSYRAGNTIYF. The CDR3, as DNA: TGTGCCAGCAGTTTATCGTATAGGGCCGGAAACACCATATATTTT.

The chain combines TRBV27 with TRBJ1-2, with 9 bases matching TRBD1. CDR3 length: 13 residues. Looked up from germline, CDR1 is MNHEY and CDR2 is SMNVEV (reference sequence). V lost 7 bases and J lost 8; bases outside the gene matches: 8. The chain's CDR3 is CASKIQGAGGYTF. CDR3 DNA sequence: TGTGCCAGCAAAATACAGGGGGCTGGGGGCTACACCTTC.

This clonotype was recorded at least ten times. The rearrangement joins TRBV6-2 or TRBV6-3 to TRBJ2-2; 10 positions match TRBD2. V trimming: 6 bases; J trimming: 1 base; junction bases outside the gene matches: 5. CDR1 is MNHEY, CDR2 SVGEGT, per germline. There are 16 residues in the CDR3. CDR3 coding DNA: TGTGCCAGCAGGCCTACTAGCGGGATGAACACCGGGGAGCTGTTTTTT. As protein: CASRPTSGMNTGELFF.

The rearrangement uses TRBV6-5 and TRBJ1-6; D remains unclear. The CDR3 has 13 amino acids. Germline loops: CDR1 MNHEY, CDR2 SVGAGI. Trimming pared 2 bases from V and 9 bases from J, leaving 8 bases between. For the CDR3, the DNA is TGTGCCAGCAGTTACGAGCTGGTTTCACCCCTCCACTTT. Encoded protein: CASSYELVSPLHF.

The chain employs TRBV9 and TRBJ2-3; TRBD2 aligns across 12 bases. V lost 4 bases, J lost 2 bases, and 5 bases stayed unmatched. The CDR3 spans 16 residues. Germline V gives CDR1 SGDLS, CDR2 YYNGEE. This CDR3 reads CASSTSGRRSTDTQYF. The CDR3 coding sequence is TGTGCCAGCAGCACTAGCGGGAGGCGTTCCACAGATACGCAGTATTTT.

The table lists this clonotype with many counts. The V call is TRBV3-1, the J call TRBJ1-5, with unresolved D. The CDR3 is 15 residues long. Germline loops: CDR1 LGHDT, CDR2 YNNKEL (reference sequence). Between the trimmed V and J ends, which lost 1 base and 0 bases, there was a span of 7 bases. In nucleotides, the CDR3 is TGTGCCAGCAGCCAAGCACTGGGTAGCAATCAGCCCCAGCATTTT. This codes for CASSQALGSNQPQHF.

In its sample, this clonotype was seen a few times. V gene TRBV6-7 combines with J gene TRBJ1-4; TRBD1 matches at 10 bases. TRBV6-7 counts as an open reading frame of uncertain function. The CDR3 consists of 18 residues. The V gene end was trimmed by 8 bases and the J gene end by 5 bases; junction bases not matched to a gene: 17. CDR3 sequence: CASFSAPGQGPNNEKLFF. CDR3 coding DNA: TGTGCCAGCTTCTCCGCCCCGGGACAGGGGCCAAACAATGAAAAACTGTTTTTT.

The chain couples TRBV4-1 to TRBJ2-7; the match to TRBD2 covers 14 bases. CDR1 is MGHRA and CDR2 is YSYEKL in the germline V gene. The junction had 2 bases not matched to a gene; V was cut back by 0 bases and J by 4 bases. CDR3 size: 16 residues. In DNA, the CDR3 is TGCGCCAGCAGCCAAGATAGACTAGCGGGAGGGTACGAGCAGTACTTC. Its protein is CASSQDRLAGGYEQYF.

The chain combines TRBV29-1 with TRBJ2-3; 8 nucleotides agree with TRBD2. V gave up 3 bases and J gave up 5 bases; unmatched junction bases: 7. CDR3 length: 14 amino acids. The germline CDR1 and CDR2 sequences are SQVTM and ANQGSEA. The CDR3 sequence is CSVDLAGGIDTQYF. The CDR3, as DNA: TGCAGCGTTGATCTGGCGGGAGGTATAGATACGCAGTATTTT.

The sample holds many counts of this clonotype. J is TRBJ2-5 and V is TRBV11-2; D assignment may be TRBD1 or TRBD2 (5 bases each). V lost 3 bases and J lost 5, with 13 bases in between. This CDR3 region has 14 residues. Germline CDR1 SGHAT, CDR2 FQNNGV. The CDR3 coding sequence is TGTGCCAGCAGCTTTTCAGGGTGGGGGGAGACCCAGTACTTC. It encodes CASSFSGWGETQYF. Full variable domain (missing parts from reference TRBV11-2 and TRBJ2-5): EAGVAQSPRYKIIEKRQSVAFWCNPISGHATLYWYQQILGQGPKLLIQFQNNGVVDDSQLPKDRFSAERLKGVDSTLKIQPAKLEDSAVYLCASSFSGWGETQYFGPGTRLLVL.

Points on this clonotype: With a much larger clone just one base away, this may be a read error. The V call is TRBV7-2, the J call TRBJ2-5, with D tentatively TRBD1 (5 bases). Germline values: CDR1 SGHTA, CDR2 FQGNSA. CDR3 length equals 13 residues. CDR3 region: CANSLGRAETQYF. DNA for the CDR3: TGTGCCAACAGCTTGGGCAGGGCGGAGACCCAGTACTTC. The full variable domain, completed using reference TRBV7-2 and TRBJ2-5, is GAGVSQSPSNKVTEKGKDVELRCDPISGHTALYWYRQSLGQGLEFLIYFQGNSAPDKSGLPSDRFSAERTGGSVSTLTIQRTQQEDSAVYLCANSLGRAETQYFGPGTRLLVL.

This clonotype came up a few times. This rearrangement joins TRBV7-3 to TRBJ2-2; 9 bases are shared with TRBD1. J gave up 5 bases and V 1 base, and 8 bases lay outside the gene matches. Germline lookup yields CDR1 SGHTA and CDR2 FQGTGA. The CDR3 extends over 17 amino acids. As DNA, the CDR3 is TGTGCCAGCAGCTTAATACCCGGGACAGGGAAAACCGGGGAGCTGTTTTTT. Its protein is CASSLIPGTGKTGELFF.